This TCR beta chain was found in a study of blood T cells in healthy people across ages. Notes on the study in general: Any conclusive comparison of naive versus antigen-experienced cells was prevented by using unsorted PBMCs.

Comments on this clonotype: The antigen is not known.

This CDR3 contains 14 residues. The germline CDR1 and CDR2 sequences are SGHTA and FQGNSA. With V trimmed by 5 bases and J by 6 bases, 7 bases remained unmatched. A second roughly 7 to 12 cycle PCR used barcoded and J-beta primers. Per sample, CDR3-containing paired-end reads numbered at least 3 million. In TCRdb, the 5' RACE reads were re-called with MiXCR into one record per CDR3 protein. Of 750,000 to 1,000,000 distinct CDR3 sequences listed, about 29% are singletons. These same records also appear under a second study, on T cells of mothers and their children.

The receptor was derived from a woman aged 40-49 years in good health. The V and J genes are TRBV7-2 and TRBJ2-7; 10 nucleotides agree with TRBD1. The sample consisted of blood. CDR3 coding DNA: TGTGCCAGCAGCACGACAGGGGGCCGGGCCGAGCAGTACTTC. Translation: CASSTTGGRAEQYF.